The clone carrying this T cell receptor (beta chain) was detected many times. V was pared by 5 bases and J by 3 bases, with 6 bases of the junction left unmatched. The germline gives CDR1 SGHTA, CDR2 FQGNSA. This CDR3 comprises 14 residues. This record belongs to a study of identical twins. TCRdb re-called the 5' RACE reads with MiXCR, one entry per CDR3 protein. The table lists roughly 720,000 distinct CDR3 sequences, about 18% of them singletons. This sample was also put to use in a study of T cells expressing NK-cell markers.

The specimen sequenced was PBMCs. This chain uses TRBV7-2 with TRBJ2-7, with TRBD2 matching over 8 bases. This receptor was taken from a woman aged 18-30 years in good health. The CDR3 DNA sequence: TGTGCCAGCAGCCCGGGGGGGCGGGGCTACGAGCAGTACTTC. Translation: CASSPGGRGYEQYF.